One TCR beta chain is described in this entry. This clone's antigen is unknown. The input lacks base qualities; no much larger clone sits a single base away. Based on the germline V gene, the CDR1 and CDR2 sequences are MNHEY and SVGAGI. Inclusive of the bounding cysteine and phenylalanine, the CDR3 is 14 residues long. Left in the record is the CDR3 DNA by itself, 42 bases read in frame from the first base. Trimming costs V 6 bases and J 2 bases, and their ends lie 13 bases apart. The library came from the immunoSEQ multiplex PCR assay. For the multiplex PCR, a mixture combining 60 forward primers for TCR Vbeta segments and 13 reverse primers for TCR Jbeta segments was used. A multiplex PCR assay on genomic DNA amplified the CDR3 region of rearranged TCR beta genes. On the Illumina HiSeq System, the amplified TCR beta libraries were sequenced as 87-base-pair reads. On the authors' methods: Across the 500 to 850 repertoires, a later analysis counted roughly 84 million unique TCR beta chains, 8.5 million to 12 million of which were shared by at least two donors. Raw reads were error-corrected and collapsed into unique sequences with a nearest-neighbor algorithm that merged closely related sequences to remove PCR and sequencing errors. Alignment of CDR3 sequences to IMGT reference sequences was used to assign V, D and J gene segments. For a sequence to be retained, a match of at least six nucleotides to both a V gene segment and a J gene segment was required. A rearrangement counted as productive if the CDR3 had no stop codons and remained in frame with V and J, and every other rearrangement counted as non-productive. CDR3 was defined by IMGT convention, running from the second conserved V-encoded cysteine to the conserved J-encoded phenylalanine. The earlier analysis of more than 450 of the donors excluded sequences that lacked an unambiguous match to a single V gene segment. An earlier analysis of a few hundred of the donors called V segments functional above 56.7% productive rearrangements and segregating when the between-donor standard deviation exceeded 5%. A statistical classification framework was built for diagnosing cytomegalovirus status from the catalog of TCR beta chain sequences. In a later analysis, TCR nucleotide sequences were compared against IMGT/GENE-DB human TR gene sequences so that V and J genes could be assigned. In a later analysis, CDR3 sequences and most-parsimonious VDJ recombination scenarios were assigned using the TCRdist pipeline. In a later analysis, each TCR beta chain was defined by its CDR3 amino acid sequence together with its V-gene family, and reads lacking a unique V-gene family were excluded. A later analysis removed roughly 590 highly shared, low-generation-probability nucleotide sequences to deal with suspected cross-contamination and a sequencing artifact. In a later analysis, a clonal expansion index for each public chain was calculated from normalized within-repertoire ranks of inferred template counts. A later analysis computed generation probabilities with a VDJ recombination model fitted to out-of-frame rearrangements, and checked the results against IGoR. In a later analysis, TCR-TCR, TCR-HLA and TCR-CMV co-occurrence was scored with hypergeometric tests, and a repertoire-size bias correction was applied to TCR pairs. False discovery rates were estimated in a later analysis by permuting HLA or CMV assignments 20 times. A later analysis grouped co-occurring TCRs with DBSCAN, adding TCRdist sequence similarity when clustering within HLA-allele-positive subsets. For co-occurrence clustering, repertoires with fewer than 30,000 or more than 120,000 public chains were excluded, along with roughly 5 repertoires with anomalous nucleotide sharing. TCRdb took this table from immuneACCESS and kept in-frame rearrangements with V and J called. Such tables lack part of the clones; where checked against another copy, unresolved V genes explain under half of the gap, and the rest is unexplained. The V and J calls and clone size come from that table; D and trimming were worked out from the DNA. The sample includes about 130,000 clones, with around 8.5% observed a single time. The ten largest clones represent less than 7% of the sample.

The record originates from a study of cytomegalovirus exposure and HLA in healthy donors (dated by TCRdb to about 2017). The study in broad terms: An earlier analysis of about 560 of the donors reported about 280 Gb of sequence data and some 110 million unique TCR beta sequences obtained from approximately 180 million T cells. Using immunosequencing, the study profiled T cell repertoires from 500 to 800 subjects and related those repertoires to cytomegalovirus serostatus. Along with the approximately 650-subject first cohort, a separate validation cohort of approximately 110 different subjects was used. Rather than drawing on any new phenotypic data, the later analysis identified candidate immune exposures from TCR beta sequences and the way those sequences occurred across donors. The genetic ancestry cluster associated with self-reported Caucasian donors included 80% to 90% of the roughly 380 genotyped donors. Every repertoire in the discovery cohort had been generated on one and the same sequencing platform. High-throughput TCR immunosequencing, statistical association of individual TCRs with disease status, and machine learning were combined to predict cytomegalovirus infection status. The study aimed to test whether cataloging public T cell receptors could reveal signatures of past pathogen exposure. A later genetic analysis used genome-wide SNP genotypes for about 60% of the roughly 670 donors, treating that subset as a discovery cohort. Roughly 5 DR-DQ haplotypes were handled as single units for association and clustering, since linkage in the cohort was strong. Donor age, sex, ethnicity and CMV serostatus were compiled alongside the repertoire data. Typing coverage differed by locus: A, B, C, DRB1 and DQB1 were typed in roughly 620-630 donors, DQA1 in about 500, DPA1 in 600 to 610, and DPB1 in 400 to 480. An earlier analysis of around 580 of the donors used high-throughput TCR beta sequencing to judge whether each TCR beta V gene segment behaved as functional or pseudogenic. Among some 400 genotyped donors of the cohort, an average of approximately 200,000 unique TCR beta nucleotide sequences was sequenced per donor, of which approximately 19% were non-productive. A later analysis re-analyzed previously published TCR beta repertoires from 600 to 850 donors and added high-resolution HLA genotyping to study TCR occurrence patterns. An early release that covered about 600 HLA-typed donors contained about 300 gigabases of sequencing data and 65 million to 100 million unique TCR sequences. Both class I and class II loci were covered by HLA typing, at four-digit resolution.

Study-wide conclusions, independent of this receptor: A later analysis found that most CMV-associated TCR beta chains appeared HLA-restricted, with HLA associations seemingly driven largely by CMV exposure. Most TCR sequences were seen in very few donors, while some public TCRs were found in many individuals. Correlated functional status among segregating V segments might reflect linkage disequilibrium, but an unknown experimental factor could not be ruled out. The 87-base-pair reads could not distinguish some IMGT-functional V segments, including TRBV6-2 and TRBV6-3, so those segments were excluded. The classifier was reported to diagnose cytomegalovirus status with high specificity and sensitivity in both the original and validation cohorts. When HLA alleles, especially DR and DQ, strongly co-occurred, attributing TCR associations to individual alleles was difficult. Only TCR beta chains were sequenced in this cohort, and the absence of alpha or paired-chain data limited detectable features. A later analysis reported that several top co-occurrence clusters appeared linked to parvovirus B19, influenza, CMV and Epstein-Barr virus. Immune exposure information for the cohort was limited to CMV serostatus. In an earlier analysis of approximately 590 of the donors, most TCR beta V segments appeared in productive rearrangements about 90% or about 30% of the time, broadly matching IMGT annotations. A few of the identified cytomegalovirus-associated TCR beta chains were confirmed in vitro to be specific for cytomegalovirus antigens. In a later genetic analysis, a missense DCLRE1C variant was associated with V-gene and J-gene trimming of TCR beta chains, and the association was replicated in an independent cohort. A later analysis associated 16,951 TCR beta sequences with specific HLA alleles at a false discovery rate of 0.05. In the study, 150 to 200 TCR beta chains were listed as associated with cytomegalovirus. Because HLA typing was missing for some donors at each locus, association tests included only the typed subset. In a later analysis, the rate of TCR association differed among HLA loci, with DRB1 alleles having the most associated TCRs and HLA-C alleles having the fewest. Because counts were too low, seventeen rarely observed V segments, including chromosome 9 orphons, were excluded from the earlier analysis of about 500 of the donors. A further reported finding was that TCR beta sequences accurately predicted the HLA-A and HLA-B alleles for most subjects in the first cohort. The sequencing pipeline was judged likely to have produced a cluster of highly shared sequence variants as a technical artifact. The authors suggested that the approach could potentially be extended to other disease states and immunological phenotypes. Roughly uniform sequencing depth across donors was assumed in presence/absence analyses, although this assumption may not hold. Compared with the roughly 710-donor mean, donors in an Asian-associated ancestry cluster had fewer N-insertions in productive TCRs, according to a later genetic analysis. In a later analysis, HLA-associated TCR beta chains were found to be more clonally expanded and to have lower generation probabilities than equally common non-associated chains.

The cohort consisted of fewer than 700 healthy bone marrow donors. All cohort members were sampled while nominally healthy, although unrecorded immune exposures were likely present. The donor was CMV seronegative and was included in the group of a few hundred seronegative cohort members. Each donor provided a peripheral blood sample, and peripheral blood mononuclear cells were used for TCR beta sequencing. Genomic DNA was extracted from the blood cell samples with the Qiagen DNeasy Blood Extraction Kit. The receptor was derived from a man between 40 and 49 years old in good health and CMV-seronegative. Material: PBMCs. The rearrangement joined TRBV6-5 to TRBJ2-5, with a weak D call of TRBD1 (6 bases match). Read as DNA, the sequence is TGTGCCAGCAGCACGGGACATTCACAAGAGACCCAGTACTTC. The encoded protein is CASSTGHSQETQYF.